The clone carrying this TCR beta chain was seen many times. Using RNA transcripts as the source, TCR beta CDR3 regions were amplified. HTBI primers were the set used in a first-round RT-PCR of the TCR CDR3. From the multiplex PCR reads, TCRdb called clonotypes with MiXCR, one entry per CDR3 protein. The data show about 520,000 distinct CDR3 sequences, around 21% seen once. Fresh 10 ml peripheral blood yielded PBMCs. CDR3 length: 16 amino acids. Unmatched junction bases numbered 12, after V lost 4 bases and J lost 6 bases. Germline-derived CDR1 and CDR2 are SNHLY and FYNNEI. These data are taken from a study of T cells in Graves' hyperthyroidism and ophthalmopathy.

Sample: blood. The clonotype comes from a man aged 18 to 29 with Graves' hyperthyroidism. V and J are TRBV2 and TRBJ1-5, with 7 bases that match TRBD1. The CDR3 is CASSGPPGGGGQPQHF. In nucleotides, the CDR3 is TGTGCCAGCAGTGGCCCGCCCGGAGGGGGCGGTCAGCCCCAGCATTTT.